A selection of T cell receptor beta chains follows, all from one sample in a study of blood T cell repertoires in COVID-19. The protocol was immunoSEQ multiplex PCR, while the TCRdb copy is restricted to in-frame clones and leaves out a portion. The data hold 200,000 or so clones, with under 90% observed a single time. Sequences were obtained from peripheral blood. The receptors here all came from a man aged 50-59 years with acute or convalescent COVID-19. Each CDR3 is given with its conserved first and last residue. D genes are given only for firm matches. Rows may omit the clone size; those that give it use once, few, many or a size class.

TRBV11-2	.	.	TRBJ1-4	CASSLDLGEKLFF	TGTGCCAGCAGCTTAGATCTAGGAGAAAAACTGTTTTTT
TRBV2	.	.	TRBJ1-3	CASKADGNTIYF	TGTGCCAGCAAAGCGGATGGAAACACCATATATTTT
TRBV6-2/TRBV6-3	.	.	TRBJ1-6	CASSWRGQSPLHF	TGTGCCAGCAGTTGGAGGGGTCAATCACCCCTCCACTTT
TRBV4-1	.	.	TRBJ1-5	CASSQGRSRDQPQHF	TGCGCCAGCAGCCAAGGCAGGTCCAGGGATCAGCCCCAGCATTTT
TRBV27	.	.	TRBJ2-1	CASSLGGLGQFF	TGTGCCAGCAGTTTAGGAGGTCTAGGGCAGTTCTTC
TRBV3-1/TRBV3-2	TRBD2	.	TRBJ2-5	CASSQETQRETPHQETQYF	TGTGCCAGCAGCCAGGAAACCCAGCGGGAAACTCCCCACCAAGAGACCCAGTACTTC
TRBV20-1	.	.	TRBJ1-5	CSASSQGLGNQPQHF	TGCAGTGCTAGTAGCCAGGGGTTGGGCAATCAGCCCCAGCATTTT
TRBV18	.	.	TRBJ2-5	CASSRDIQETQYF	TGTGCCAGCTCTCGGGACATCCAAGAGACCCAGTACTTC
TRBV7-9	.	.	TRBJ1-2	CASSLQGATYGYTF	TGTGCCAGCAGCTTACAGGGCGCTACTTATGGCTACACCTTC
TRBV2	TRBD1	few	TRBJ2-7	CASSEVGQGPYEQYF	TGTGCCAGCAGTGAAGTGGGACAGGGTCCCTACGAGCAGTACTTC
TRBV20-1	.	.	TRBJ1-3	CSASFGGSGNTIYF	TGCAGTGCTAGTTTCGGCGGGTCCGGAAACACCATATATTTT
TRBV6-5	.	.	TRBJ1-4	CASRAQGAVEKLFF	TGTGCCAGCAGGGCACAGGGAGCAGTTGAAAAACTGTTTTTT
TRBV27	TRBD1	.	TRBJ1-2	CASRRQGENYGYTF	TGTGCCAGCAGGCGACAGGGGGAGAACTATGGCTACACCTTC
TRBV4-2	TRBD1	.	TRBJ1-3	CASSPDRDAGNTIYF	TGTGCCAGCAGTCCGGACAGGGACGCTGGAAACACCATATATTTT
TRBV5-1	.	.	TRBJ1-4	CASNAGTLTNEKLFF	TGCGCCAGCAACGCAGGGACTCTAACTAATGAAAAACTGTTTTTT
TRBV4-1	.	.	TRBJ1-2	CASSQGNRVWGYTF	TGCGCCAGCAGCCAAGGGAACAGGGTGTGGGGCTACACCTTC
TRBV5-1	.	many	TRBJ1-1	CASSSGHPNTEAFF	TGCGCCAGCAGCTCTGGACATCCGAACACTGAAGCTTTCTTT
TRBV3-1/TRBV3-2	TRBD1	.	TRBJ2-7	CASSQGPGTEYEQYF	TGTGCCAGCAGCCAGGGCCCCGGGACAGAGTACGAGCAGTACTTC
TRBV6-5	TRBD1	.	TRBJ1-4	CASDRGATNEKLFF	TGTGCCAGTGACAGGGGCGCAACTAATGAAAAACTGTTTTTT
TRBV3-1/TRBV3-2	TRBD1	.	TRBJ1-5	CASSQGHRGRVQPQHF	TGTGCCAGCAGCCAGGGGCACAGGGGGCGCGTTCAGCCCCAGCATTTT
TRBV7-9	TRBD1	.	TRBJ1-1	CASSLPTGRDTEAFF	TGTGCCAGCAGCTTGCCGACAGGGAGAGACACTGAAGCTTTCTTT
TRBV5-1	TRBD2	.	TRBJ2-1	CASSLPSGSGGNHNEQFF	TGCGCCAGCAGCTTGCCCTCCGGGAGCGGGGGGAACCACAATGAGCAGTTCTTC
TRBV10-3	.	.	TRBJ1-5	CAISVQGGDQPQHF	TGTGCCATCAGTGTCCAGGGAGGTGATCAGCCCCAGCATTTT
TRBV6-5	.	.	TRBJ1-1	CASKLQGVNTEAFF	TGTGCCAGCAAACTACAGGGTGTTAACACTGAAGCTTTCTTT
TRBV18	TRBD1	.	TRBJ1-2	CASSPRDRVSFSEDGYTF	TGTGCCAGCTCACCCCGGGACAGGGTATCCTTTTCGGAGGATGGCTACACCTTC
TRBV12-5	.	.	TRBJ1-1	CASGSPTGQLNTEAFF	TGTGCTAGTGGTTCCCCAACAGGGCAATTGAACACTGAAGCTTTCTTT
TRBV6-5	.	.	TRBJ1-2	CASSSGEIRSYTF	TGTGCCAGCAGTTCTGGGGAGATAAGGAGCTACACCTTC
TRBV19	TRBD1	.	TRBJ1-5	CASSTGDRFSNQPQHF	TGTGCCAGTAGCACAGGGGACAGGTTTAGCAATCAGCCCCAGCATTTT
TRBV5-5	.	.	TRBJ1-2	CASSPPRGGYTF	TGTGCCAGCAGCCCCCCCCGGGGAGGCTACACCTTC
TRBV19	.	.	TRBJ1-1	CASSIGQGNTEAFF	TGTGCCAGTAGTATAGGCCAGGGAAACACTGAAGCTTTCTTT
TRBV4-1	.	.	TRBJ2-6	CASSQDWAHSGANVLTF	TGCGCCAGCAGCCAAGACTGGGCCCACTCTGGGGCCAACGTCCTGACTTTC
TRBV6-2/TRBV6-3	TRBD1	.	TRBJ2-1	CASSSSTGGRVNEQFF	TGTGCCAGCAGTTCATCGACAGGGGGCAGGGTGAATGAGCAGTTCTTC
TRBV5-1	.	once	TRBJ2-1	CASSLGGLYNEQFF	TGCGCCAGCAGCTTGGGGGGGCTTTACAATGAGCAGTTCTTC
TRBV5-6	TRBD1	.	TRBJ1-2	CASSYSTGNYGYTF	TGTGCCAGCAGCTACTCGACAGGGAACTATGGCTACACCTTC
TRBV10-3	TRBD1	.	TRBJ1-3	CATGTGVSGNTIYF	TGTGCCACCGGGACAGGAGTCTCTGGAAACACCATATATTTT
TRBV3-1/TRBV3-2	.	.	TRBJ1-6	CASSQRQVNSPLHF	TGTGCCAGCAGCCAGCGACAGGTGAATTCACCCCTCCACTTT
TRBV15	.	.	TRBJ2-2	CATSREGQVFGLFF	TGTGCCACCAGCAGAGAGGGTCAGGTGTTCGGGCTGTTTTTT
TRBV5-6	.	once	TRBJ1-2	CASSGQGWGRIYGYTF	TGTGCCAGCAGCGGGCAGGGGTGGGGTCGGATCTATGGCTACACCTTC
TRBV5-4	TRBD1	.	TRBJ1-6	CASSLGPTGGNSPLHF	TGTGCCAGCAGCTTGGGCCCTACAGGGGGTAATTCACCCCTCCACTTT
TRBV7-9	TRBD1	.	TRBJ2-7	CASSFPGTGQYEQYF	TGTGCCAGCAGCTTCCCCGGGACAGGGCAATACGAGCAGTACTTC
TRBV6-5	.	.	TRBJ1-1	CASRGRGGLDTEAFF	TGTGCCAGCAGAGGCAGGGGCGGGTTGGACACTGAAGCTTTCTTT
TRBV7-8	TRBD1	.	TRBJ2-1	CASSLVRTGDNEQFF	TGTGCCAGCAGCTTAGTTAGGACAGGGGACAATGAGCAGTTCTTC
TRBV2	.	.	TRBJ1-4	CASIREFNEKLFF	TGTGCCAGCATCCGGGAGTTTAATGAAAAACTGTTTTTT
TRBV7-9	.	.	TRBJ2-1	CASSVTFAGNEQFF	TGTGCCAGCAGCGTAACTTTCGCAGGGAATGAGCAGTTCTTC
TRBV6-1	.	once	TRBJ1-1	CASSEAGQWGKAEAFF	TGTGCCAGCAGTGAAGCAGGACAGTGGGGTAAGGCTGAAGCTTTCTTT
TRBV9	TRBD2	.	TRBJ2-5	CASSSSAQRGGRETQYF	TGTGCCAGCAGCTCCTCGGCACAGCGGGGGGGCCGAGAGACCCAGTACTTC
TRBV5-1	TRBD1	.	TRBJ1-4	CASSLRPPRDSFNEKLFF	TGCGCCAGCAGCTTAAGGCCCCCTCGGGACAGTTTCAATGAAAAACTGTTTTTT
TRBV5-6	.	.	TRBJ2-3	CASSSQSTDTQYF	TGTGCCAGCAGCTCTCAGAGCACAGATACGCAGTATTTT
TRBV7-9	.	.	TRBJ2-7	CASSLSGEQYF	TGTGCCAGCAGCTTGTCAGGCGAGCAGTACTTC
TRBV5-1	.	.	TRBJ2-3	CASSLVITDTQYF	TGCGCCAGCAGCTTGGTAATCACAGATACGCAGTATTTT
TRBV9	.	.	TRBJ1-2	CASSGQAEGYGYTF	TGTGCCAGCAGCGGGCAGGCCGAAGGCTATGGCTACACCTTC
TRBV27	.	.	TRBJ2-7	CASRVSTGVTYEQYF	TGTGCCAGCAGGGTGTCGACAGGCGTAACCTACGAGCAGTACTTC
TRBV2	TRBD2	.	TRBJ2-7	CASTEVSGGSYEQYF	TGTGCCAGCACGGAGGTTAGCGGGGGTTCCTACGAGCAGTACTTC